This T cell receptor beta chain was observed in a study of CD8 T cells in ankylosing spondylitis. Generation of TCR beta libraries employed quantitative 5'-RACE incorporating molecular barcodes. TCRdb reprocessed the 5' RACE reads via MiXCR and lists one record per CDR3 protein. Of around 390,000 distinct CDR3 sequences detected, under 25% appear once; the ten largest clones hold about a sixth. The CDR3 length is 16 residues. Germline V gives CDR1 SGHNT, CDR2 YENEEA. The V end lost 7 bases, the J end lost 5 bases, and 21 bases lay between the germline ends. On this clonotype itself: Its antigen remains unknown.

Study findings and constraints: The clones that were linked to disease were reported to be significantly enriched in matched synovial fluid samples from ankylosing spondylitis patients. CD8+ cells made up the disease-linked clones, which were relatively rare in peripheral blood. Reactive arthritis synovial fluid and blood previously showed some of these motif variants. It appeared that ankylosing spondylitis blood was characterized by a TCR beta motif of fewer than ten highly homologous variants.

The receptor comes from a male donor with ankylosing spondylitis. The chain combines TRBV11-3 with TRBJ2-1; either TRBD1 or TRBD2 may supply D (6 bases each). The sample was blood, either unsorted or a sorted T cell fraction (not recorded which). CDR3 DNA: TGTGCCAGCATCCGGAGGGGCAAGGGGGGACACAATGAGCAGTTCTTC. Amino acid sequence: CASIRRGKGGHNEQFF.